What follows describes a single T cell receptor beta chain. The data belong to a study of blood T cell repertoires in COVID-19. Repertoires were generated with immunoSEQ multiplex PCR, while TCRdb's copy carries only in-frame clones and drops some. Here the sample spans about 350,000 clones, 85% to 90% being singletons. V was clipped by 3 bases and J by 6 bases, with 11 bases between them. The CDR3 extends over 13 amino acids. The sequencing sample was made of PBMCs or T cells enriched from blood (not recorded which). The TCR sequence derives from a woman in her twenties or thirties who had been exposed to COVID-19. This chain joins TRBV12-3 or TRBV12-4 and TRBJ2-5; D not certain. CDR3 nucleotides: TGTGCCAGCAGTTTTGACCCTGGGCAGACCCAGTACTTC. It is translated as CASSFDPGQTQYF.